This TCR beta chain was observed in a study of T cells in Graves' hyperthyroidism and ophthalmopathy. Whole-study findings and limits: Most thyroid clonotypes expanded above 0.001 appeared in blood too. Ophthalmopathy could be told apart from stable hyperthyroidism with a 13 V-J model.

This clonotype was observed at least ten times. Its matching antigen is unknown. The length of the CDR3 is 14 residues. V trimming: 7 bases; J trimming: 4 bases; junction bases outside the gene matches: 3. Germline CDR1 reads SNHLY; CDR2 reads FYNNEI. Amplified TCR beta CDR3 regions came from RNA transcripts. The HTBI primer set served for first-round RT-PCR of the TCR CDR3. One entry per CDR3 protein, called by TCRdb with MiXCR from the multiplex PCR reads. Of hundreds of thousands of distinct CDR3 sequences in the sample, roughly 22% were seen once. The chain recombines TRBV2 with TRBJ2-1; 11 positions match TRBD2. The TCR sequence derives from an older woman with Graves' ophthalmopathy. Sequencing was carried out using blood. CDR3 protein: CASTGLADYNEQFF. CDR3 sequence (DNA): TGTGCCAGCACGGGACTAGCGGATTACAATGAGCAGTTCTTC.